A selection of T cell receptor beta chains follows, all from one sample in a study of OX40 agonist ivuxolimab in advanced cancers. The method was immunoSEQ multiplex PCR; TCRdb's version includes in-frame clones alone and lacks a portion of them. The data show fewer than 80,000 clones, roughly 85% seen once. This sample comprised CD4+ or CD8+ T cells sorted from blood, obtained in a trial of the OX40 agonist ivuxolimab. The receptors were sampled from an adult with an advanced solid tumor such as melanoma, head and neck, liver or kidney cancer. CDR3s include the opening cysteine and the closing phenylalanine or tryptophan. The D gene is left open where the match is weak. A row's size may be missing; if present it is once, few, many or a size class.

clone size	V gene	D gene	J gene	CDR3 protein	CDR3 DNA
-	TRBV5-1	-	TRBJ2-3	CASRDRVSWRETDTQYF	TGCGCCAGCAGGGACAGGGTTTCTTGGCGGGAGACAGATACGCAGTATTTT
-	TRBV6-5	-	TRBJ2-7	CASSYTRGAYEQYF	TGTGCCAGCAGTTACACCAGGGGAGCCTACGAGCAGTACTTC
-	TRBV18	-	TRBJ1-5	CASSLTGNVNQPQHF	TGTGCCAGCTCACTTACAGGGAACGTTAATCAGCCCCAGCATTTT
few	TRBV23-1	TRBD1	TRBJ2-7	CASLDRGYYEQYF	TGCGCCAGTCTGGACAGGGGATACTACGAGCAGTACTTC
-	TRBV2	-	TRBJ1-1	CASNPDMNTEAFF	TGTGCCAGCAACCCAGACATGAACACTGAAGCTTTCTTT
-	TRBV5-1	-	TRBJ1-1	CASSLEGGWGEAFF	TGCGCCAGCAGCTTGGAAGGCGGTTGGGGTGAAGCTTTCTTT
-	TRBV18	TRBD2	TRBJ2-1	CASSQPGLAGDSNEQFF	TGTGCCAGCTCACAACCGGGACTAGCGGGAGATAGCAATGAGCAGTTCTTC
-	TRBV6-1	-	TRBJ2-7	CASKGTYEQYF	TGTGCCAGCAAAGGGACCTACGAGCAGTACTTC
-	TRBV29-1	TRBD1	TRBJ2-5	CSADSGTGVETQYF	TGCAGCGCCGATAGCGGGACAGGGGTGGAGACCCAGTACTTC
-	TRBV27	-	TRBJ1-5	CASSLLGASNQPQHF	TGTGCCAGCAGTTTATTGGGGGCGAGCAATCAGCCCCAGCATTTT
-	TRBV7-3	TRBD2	TRBJ2-5	CASSLTIIAGGRETQYF	TGTGCCAGCAGCTTAACGATCATAGCGGGCGGGCGAGAGACCCAGTACTTC
-	TRBV5-1	-	TRBJ2-1	CASSLEGSYNEQFF	TGCGCCAGCAGCTTGGAGGGCTCCTACAATGAGCAGTTCTTC
-	TRBV5-1	-	TRBJ2-7	CASSLFTDQPSYEQYF	TGCGCCAGCAGCTTGTTTACAGACCAACCTTCCTACGAGCAGTACTTC
-	TRBV28	-	TRBJ1-2	CASSVGTLNYGYTF	TGTGCCAGCAGTGTGGGCACGTTAAACTATGGCTACACCTTC
-	TRBV5-4	TRBD1	TRBJ1-2	CASSPKYRGVGYGYTF	TGTGCCAGCAGCCCCAAATACAGGGGTGTCGGCTATGGCTACACCTTC
few	TRBV28	-	TRBJ1-2	CASSIQGYYGYTF	TGTGCCAGCAGTATACAGGGTTACTATGGCTACACCTTC
-	TRBV12-2	-	TRBJ2-3	CASRFPEIAGGSTDTQYF	TGTGCAAGTCGCTTCCCAGAAATAGCGGGGGGAAGCACAGATACGCAGTATTTT
-	TRBV27	TRBD1	TRBJ1-6	CASSSIGQDYNSPLHF	TGTGCCAGCAGCTCTATTGGACAGGACTATAATTCACCCCTCCACTTT
-	TRBV21-1	-	TRBJ2-7	CASSKEVRLAGVVSYEQYF	TGTGCCAGCAGCAAAGAGGTTCGACTAGCGGGAGTCGTTTCCTACGAGCAGTACTTC
-	TRBV6-1	-	TRBJ1-5	CASSEAPRPDSNQPQHF	TGTGCCAGCAGTGAAGCGCCTCGACCGGATAGCAATCAGCCCCAGCATTTT
-	TRBV19	-	TRBJ1-1	CASSIYGDEAFF	TGTGCCAGTAGTATTTACGGGGATGAAGCTTTCTTT
-	TRBV5-1	-	TRBJ1-2	CASSLARGDYGYTF	TGCGCCAGCAGCTTGGCCCGAGGGGACTATGGCTACACCTTC
-	TRBV7-3	TRBD1	TRBJ1-6	CASSPSADRENSPLHF	TGTGCCAGCAGCCCCAGTGCGGACAGGGAGAATTCACCCCTCCACTTT
-	TRBV5-4	-	TRBJ1-1	CASSLGSLNTEAFF	TGTGCCAGCAGCTTGGGCAGTTTGAACACTGAAGCTTTCTTT
once	TRBV19	-	TRBJ2-3	CASSPIRDTQYF	TGTGCCAGTAGTCCAATCCGGGATACGCAGTATTTT
-	TRBV29-1	-	TRBJ2-5	CSVEGFGQETQYF	TGCAGCGTCGAAGGGTTCGGACAAGAGACCCAGTACTTC
-	TRBV7-9	-	TRBJ1-3	CASSDRFSSGNTIYF	TGTGCCAGCAGCGACAGGTTCTCCTCTGGAAACACCATATATTTT
-	TRBV6-1	TRBD1	TRBJ1-5	CASWGTVQPQHF	TGTGCCAGCTGGGGGACAGTTCAGCCCCAGCATTTT
-	TRBV2	TRBD1	TRBJ1-5	CASSYRDREGPQHF	TGTGCCAGCAGTTACCGGGACAGGGAGGGACCCCAGCATTTT
-	TRBV5-1	TRBD2	TRBJ2-1	CASSLVSGLGFYNEQFF	TGCGCCAGCAGCTTGGTCTCGGGACTAGGGTTTTACAATGAGCAGTTCTTC
-	TRBV5-1	TRBD1	TRBJ1-1	CASSYGDRPNTEAFF	TGCGCCAGCAGCTACGGGGACAGGCCAAACACTGAAGCTTTCTTT
-	TRBV10-3	-	TRBJ2-7	CAIRSDRLGYEQYF	TGTGCCATCAGATCGGACCGCCTTGGATACGAGCAGTACTTC
-	TRBV7-2	-	TRBJ1-2	CASSPSRQIDYTF	TGTGCCAGCAGCCCGTCTCGACAGATTGACTACACCTTC
-	TRBV11-2	TRBD2	TRBJ2-7	CASSKGLAGTYEQYF	TGTGCCAGCAGCAAGGGACTAGCGGGGACCTACGAGCAGTACTTC
-	TRBV27	TRBD2	TRBJ2-2	CASTRGSRTSGTANTGELFF	TGTGCCAGCACCCGGGGGAGTAGGACTAGCGGGACCGCGAACACCGGGGAGCTGTTTTTT
-	TRBV2	-	TRBJ1-5	CASRAGLSNQPQHF	TGTGCCAGCAGAGCAGGGTTGAGCAATCAGCCCCAGCATTTT
-	TRBV2	-	TRBJ2-2	CASRAMITGTGELFF	TGTGCCAGCAGAGCGATGATTACAGGGACCGGGGAGCTGTTTTTT
-	TRBV7-3	TRBD2	TRBJ2-3	CASSIAGGGGTQYF	TGTGCCAGTTCAATAGCGGGAGGAGGGGGTACGCAGTATTTT
-	TRBV5-1	TRBD1	TRBJ1-5	CASSLTGGGNQPQHF	TGCGCCAGCAGCTTGACAGGGGGCGGCAATCAGCCCCAGCATTTT
few	TRBV28	TRBD1	TRBJ1-4	CASSPTGQGDEKLFF	TGTGCCAGCAGTCCGACGGGACAGGGTGACGAAAAACTGTTTTTT